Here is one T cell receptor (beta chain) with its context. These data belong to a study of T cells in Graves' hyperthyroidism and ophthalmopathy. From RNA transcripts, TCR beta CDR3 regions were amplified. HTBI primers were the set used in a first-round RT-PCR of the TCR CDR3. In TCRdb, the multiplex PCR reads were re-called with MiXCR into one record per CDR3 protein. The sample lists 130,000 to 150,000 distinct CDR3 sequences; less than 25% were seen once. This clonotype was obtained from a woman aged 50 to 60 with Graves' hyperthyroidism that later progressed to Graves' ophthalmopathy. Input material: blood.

The CDR3 DNA follows: TGCGCCAGCAGCCATACCCCTGGGGTCTCAGGGGTGGGAGCTTTCTTT. Protein: CASSHTPGVSGVGAFF. The V gene is TRBV4-1, the J gene TRBJ1-1, with D perhaps TRBD1 (6 bases). Germline CDR1 and CDR2: MGHRA and YSYEKL. V was cut by 3 bases and J by 10 bases, with 24 bases left in between. The CDR3 runs to 16 residues.